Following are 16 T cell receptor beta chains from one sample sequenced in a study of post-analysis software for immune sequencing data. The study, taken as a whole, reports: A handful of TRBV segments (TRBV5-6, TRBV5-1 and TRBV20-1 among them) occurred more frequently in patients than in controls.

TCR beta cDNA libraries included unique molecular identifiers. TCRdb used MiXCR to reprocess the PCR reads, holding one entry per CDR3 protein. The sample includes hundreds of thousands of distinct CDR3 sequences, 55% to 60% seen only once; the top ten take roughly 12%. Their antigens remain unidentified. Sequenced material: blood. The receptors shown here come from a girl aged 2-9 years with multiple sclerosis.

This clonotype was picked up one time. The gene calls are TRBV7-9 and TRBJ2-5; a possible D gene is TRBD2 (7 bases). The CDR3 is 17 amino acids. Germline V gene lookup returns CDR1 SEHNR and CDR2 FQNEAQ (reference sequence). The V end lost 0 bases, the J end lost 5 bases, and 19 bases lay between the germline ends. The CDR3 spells CASSLAGLNREGETQYF. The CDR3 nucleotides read TGTGCCAGCAGCTTAGCTGGCTTGAACAGGGAGGGGGAGACCCAGTACTTC.

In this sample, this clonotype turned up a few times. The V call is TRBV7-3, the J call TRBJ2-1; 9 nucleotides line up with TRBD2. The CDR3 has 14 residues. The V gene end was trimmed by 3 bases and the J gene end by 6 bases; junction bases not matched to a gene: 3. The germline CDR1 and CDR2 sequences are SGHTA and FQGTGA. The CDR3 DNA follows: TGTGCCAGCAGCTTTAGCGGGAGACCCAATGAGCAGTTCTTC. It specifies CASSFSGRPNEQFF.

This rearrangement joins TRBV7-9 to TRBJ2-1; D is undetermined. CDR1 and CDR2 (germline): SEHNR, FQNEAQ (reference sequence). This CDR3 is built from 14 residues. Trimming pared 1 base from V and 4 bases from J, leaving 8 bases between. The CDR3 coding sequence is TGTGCCAGCAGCTTAGAGTCTGATTACAATGAGCAGTTCTTC. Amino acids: CASSLESDYNEQFF.

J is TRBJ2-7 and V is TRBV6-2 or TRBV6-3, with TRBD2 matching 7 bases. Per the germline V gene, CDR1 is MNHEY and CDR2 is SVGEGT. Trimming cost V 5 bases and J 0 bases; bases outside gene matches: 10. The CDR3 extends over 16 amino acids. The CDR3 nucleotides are TGTGCCAGCAGTCCAGCGGTGGGCGGGGGCTCCTACGAGCAGTACTTC. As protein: CASSPAVGGGSYEQYF.

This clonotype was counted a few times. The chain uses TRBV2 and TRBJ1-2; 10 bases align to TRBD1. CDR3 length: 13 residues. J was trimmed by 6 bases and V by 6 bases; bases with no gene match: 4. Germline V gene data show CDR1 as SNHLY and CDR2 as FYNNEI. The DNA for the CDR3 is TGTGCCAGCAGGCAGACAGGGGGCAATGGCTACACCTTC. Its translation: CASRQTGGNGYTF.

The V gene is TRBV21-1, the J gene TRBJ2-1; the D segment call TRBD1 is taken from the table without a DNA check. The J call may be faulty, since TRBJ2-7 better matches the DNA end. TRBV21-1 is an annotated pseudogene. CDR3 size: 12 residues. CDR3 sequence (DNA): TGTGCCAGCTTAGCCGGGGTGGACGAGCAGTACTTC. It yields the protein CASLAGVDEQYF.

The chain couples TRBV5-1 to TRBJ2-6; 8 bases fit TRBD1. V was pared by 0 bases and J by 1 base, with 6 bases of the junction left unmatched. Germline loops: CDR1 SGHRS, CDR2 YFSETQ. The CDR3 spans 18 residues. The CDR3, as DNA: TGCGCCAGCAGCTTGGTTGCAGGGGGCGCGTCTGGGGCCAACGTCCTGACTTTC. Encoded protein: CASSLVAGGASGANVLTF.

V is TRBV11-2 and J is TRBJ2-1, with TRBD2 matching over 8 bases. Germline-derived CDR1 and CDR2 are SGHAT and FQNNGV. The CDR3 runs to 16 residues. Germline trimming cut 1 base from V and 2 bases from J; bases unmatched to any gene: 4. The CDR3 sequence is CASSLVAAGAYNEQFF. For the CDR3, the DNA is TGTGCCAGCAGCTTAGTAGCAGCGGGGGCCTACAATGAGCAGTTCTTC.

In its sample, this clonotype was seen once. CDR3: CASSESGSHEQFF. CDR3 nucleotide sequence: TGTGCCAGCAGTGAATCCGGGTCCCACGAGCAGTTCTTC. The chain links TRBV2 to TRBJ2-1, with D uncertain. Germline V lookup: CDR1 SNHLY, CDR2 FYNNEI. Trimming cost V 2 bases and J 10 bases, with 12 bases left between them. The length of the CDR3 is 13 residues.

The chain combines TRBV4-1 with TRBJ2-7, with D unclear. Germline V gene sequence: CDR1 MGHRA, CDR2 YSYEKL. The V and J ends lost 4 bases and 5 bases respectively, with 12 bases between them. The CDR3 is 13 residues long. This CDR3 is CASSPRLGNEQYF. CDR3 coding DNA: TGCGCCAGCAGCCCCCGGTTGGGGAACGAGCAGTACTTC.

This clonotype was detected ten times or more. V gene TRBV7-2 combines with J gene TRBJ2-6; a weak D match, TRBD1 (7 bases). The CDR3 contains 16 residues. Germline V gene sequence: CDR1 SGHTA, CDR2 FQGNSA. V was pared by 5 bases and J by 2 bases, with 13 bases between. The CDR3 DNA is TGTGCCAGCAGCGTAACAGGGGAGGCTGGGGCCAACGTCCTGACTTTC. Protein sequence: CASSVTGEAGANVLTF.

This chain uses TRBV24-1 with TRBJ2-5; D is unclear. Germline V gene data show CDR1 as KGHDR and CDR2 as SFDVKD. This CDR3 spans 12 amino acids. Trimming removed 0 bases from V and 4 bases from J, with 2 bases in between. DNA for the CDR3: TGTGCCACCAGTGATTTGAGAGAGACCCAGTACTTC. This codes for CATSDLRETQYF.

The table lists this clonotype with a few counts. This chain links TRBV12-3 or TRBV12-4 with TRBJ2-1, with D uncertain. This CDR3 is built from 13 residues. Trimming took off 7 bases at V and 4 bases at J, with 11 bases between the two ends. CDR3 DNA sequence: TGTGCCAGCACCCCGACCGAATACAATGAGCAGTTCTTC. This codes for CASTPTEYNEQFF.

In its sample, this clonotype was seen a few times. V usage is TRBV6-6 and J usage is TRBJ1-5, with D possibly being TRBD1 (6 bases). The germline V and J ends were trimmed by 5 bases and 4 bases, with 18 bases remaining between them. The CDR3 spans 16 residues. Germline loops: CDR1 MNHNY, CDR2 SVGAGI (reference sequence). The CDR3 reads CASSSLRQGLNQPQHF. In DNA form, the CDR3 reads TGTGCCAGCAGTAGCCTTCGGCAGGGGTTAAATCAGCCCCAGCATTTT.

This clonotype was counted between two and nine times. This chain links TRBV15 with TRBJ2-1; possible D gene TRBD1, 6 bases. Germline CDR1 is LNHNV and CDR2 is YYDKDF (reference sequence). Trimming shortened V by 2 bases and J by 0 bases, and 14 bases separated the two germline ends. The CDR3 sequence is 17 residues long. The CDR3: CATSRTGHLSSYNEQFF. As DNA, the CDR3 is TGTGCCACCAGCAGAACGGGACACCTGAGCTCCTACAATGAGCAGTTCTTC.

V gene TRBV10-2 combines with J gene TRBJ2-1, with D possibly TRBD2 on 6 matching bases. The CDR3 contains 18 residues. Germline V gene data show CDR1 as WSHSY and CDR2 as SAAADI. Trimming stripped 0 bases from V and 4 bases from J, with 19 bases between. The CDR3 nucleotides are TGCGCCAGCAGTGAGTCTAGCGGCTCCCATGCAGTATACAATGAGCAGTTCTTC. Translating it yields CASSESSGSHAVYNEQFF.